This T cell receptor (beta chain) originates from a study of shared clonotypes between healthy human individuals. In the study overall: Participating donors consisted of two women and a few men aged 18 to 49.

The study, taken as a whole, reports: Blood alone was sampled, and tissue repertoires likely differ.

Per the germline V gene, CDR1 is SGHVS and CDR2 is FNYEAQ. V lost 5 bases and J lost 4, with 23 bases in between. This CDR3 has 18 amino acids. On this clone itself: What it recognizes is unknown.

Sequencing was performed with immunoSEQ multiplex PCR; in TCRdb, only in-frame clones are kept and a portion is missing. The top ten clones hold 0.3% to 0.4% of a sample with roughly 2.2 million clones, approximately 95% of them seen once. The clonotype was recovered from a young man in good health. Some clones in this sample may be carry-over from other donors' samples. Sequencing was performed on naive CD4+ T cells from PBMCs. This sample's subset: CD45RA+ positively selected. The chain has TRBV7-6 and TRBJ2-2, with D possibly being TRBD1 (5 bases). The CDR3 nucleotides are TGTGCCAGCAGCCGGGTTCCCCCAGTTGGGGCTAGCACCGGGGAGCTGTTTTTT. Translated, it gives CASSRVPPVGASTGELFF.